These 27 T cell receptor beta chains share one sample of origin, sequenced in a study of blood T cell repertoires in COVID-19. Only in-frame clones appear in the TCRdb table, and some are missing; sequencing was by immunoSEQ multiplex PCR. The table lists around 69,000 clones, approximately 81% of them singletons, with 7.5% to 10% in the top ten. The sample consisted of peripheral blood. These receptors all stem from a man aged 45-60 years with active COVID-19.

J is TRBJ2-1 and V is TRBV5-1; 10 bases align to TRBD2. Germline assignment: CDR1 SGHRS and CDR2 YFSETQ. CDR3 length: 15 amino acids. V dropped 3 bases and J dropped 7; count of bases not matched to a gene: 7. The CDR3 protein is CASSSRLAGMNEQFF. The CDR3 DNA sequence: TGCGCCAGCAGCTCCAGACTAGCGGGTATGAATGAGCAGTTCTTC.

The chain links TRBV3-1 (or the pseudogene TRBV3-2) to TRBJ2-7; 10 nucleotides agree with TRBD2. This CDR3 has 18 amino acids. Germline loops: CDR1 LGHDT, CDR2 YNNKEL (reference sequence). The trim removed 3 bases at V and 0 bases at J, leaving 11 bases unmatched. CDR3 amino acids: CASSQKIDSGRSSYEQYF. The CDR3 DNA is TGTGCCAGCAGCCAGAAGATTGATAGCGGGAGGAGCTCCTACGAGCAGTACTTC.

This clone has only a few counts. V usage is TRBV5-6 and J usage is TRBJ1-2; 7 positions agree with TRBD1. The CDR3 covers 13 residues. Losses at the gene ends were 5 bases for V and 6 bases for J; bases not matched to a gene: 7. The germline CDR1 and CDR2 sequences are SGHDT and YYEEEE. In DNA, the CDR3 is TGTGCCAGCAGTCCTGACAGGGACCATGGCTACACCTTC. Translating it yields CASSPDRDHGYTF.

V and J are TRBV15 and TRBJ2-5, with 8 positions matching TRBD2. From germline, CDR1 is LNHNV and CDR2 YYDKDF (reference sequence). Germline trimming cut 0 bases from V and 11 bases from J; bases unmatched to any gene: 8. This CDR3 region has 14 residues. CDR3 sequence: CATSRDREGGAQYF. The CDR3 bases are TGTGCCACCAGCAGAGATCGGGAGGGAGGTGCACAGTACTTC.

The chain carries TRBV6-2 or TRBV6-3 and TRBJ2-3, with a tentative D call TRBD2 (6 bases). The CDR3 extends over 14 amino acids. Per the germline V gene, CDR1 is MNHEY and CDR2 is SVGEGT. V lost 5 bases and J 5 bases, leaving 14 bases between the germline ends. The CDR3 DNA sequence: TGTGCCAGCAGTAGCGGGTACCCACAAGATACGCAGTATTTT. The encoded protein is CASSSGYPQDTQYF.

The rearrangement links TRBV19 to TRBJ2-1; a weak D match, TRBD2 (5 bases). The V and J ends lost 3 bases and 1 base respectively, with 13 bases between them. CDR1 LNHDA and CDR2 SQIVND come from the germline V gene (reference sequence). This CDR3 spans 16 amino acids. CDR3 region: CASSIYLEASYNEQFF. In DNA form, the CDR3 reads TGTGCCAGTAGTATTTATCTGGAGGCATCCTACAATGAGCAGTTCTTC.

CDR3 sequence reads: CASSPEGTGELFF. The DNA of the CDR3 is TGCGCCAGCAGCCCTGAGGGCACCGGGGAGCTGTTTTTT. V and J are TRBV4-3 and TRBJ2-2, with D possibly matching TRBD2 (5 bases). The CDR3 has 13 residues. Germline lookup yields CDR1 LGHNA and CDR2 YSLEER. The V and J ends lost 4 bases and 4 bases respectively, with 7 bases between them.

The chain joins TRBV4-1 to TRBJ2-5; the match to TRBD2 covers 7 bases. With V trimmed by 0 bases and J by 1 base, 5 bases remained unmatched. The CDR3 spans 16 residues. Germline V gives CDR1 MGHRA, CDR2 YSYEKL. CDR3 region: CASSQDGRGSQETQYF. The CDR3 nucleotides are TGCGCCAGCAGCCAAGATGGGCGGGGGAGCCAAGAGACCCAGTACTTC.

This chain links TRBV19 with TRBJ2-5, with TRBD2 matching over 10 bases. V lost 3 bases, J lost 5 bases, and 15 bases stayed unmatched. The length of the CDR3 is 18 residues. The V gene's germline CDR1 is LNHDA and CDR2 SQIVND (reference sequence). The CDR3 spells CASSMETSGLTWAETQYF. Written as DNA, the CDR3 is TGTGCCAGTAGTATGGAGACTAGCGGGCTGACCTGGGCGGAGACCCAGTACTTC.

The gene calls are TRBV18 and TRBJ2-1; 10 bases align to TRBD2. The CDR3 runs 18 residues. The J segment lost 6 bases and the V segment lost 1 base, leaving 12 bases of the junction unmatched. From germline, CDR1 is KGHSH and CDR2 LQKENI. The CDR3: CASSPQFSLAGNGNEQFF. The CDR3 DNA is TGTGCCAGCTCACCACAATTCTCACTAGCGGGGAATGGCAATGAGCAGTTCTTC. Combining the CDR3 with reference TRBV18 and TRBJ2-1 gives the whole variable domain NAGVMQNPRHLVRRRGQEARLRCSPMKGHSHVYWYRQLPEEGLKFMVYLQKENIIDESGMPKERFSAEFPKEGPSILRIQQVVRGDSAAYFCASSPQFSLAGNGNEQFFGPGTRLTVL.

The genes are TRBV7-2 and TRBJ1-2; 9 bases agree with TRBD1. The trim removed 2 bases at V and 4 bases at J, leaving 2 bases unmatched. Germline assignment: CDR1 SGHTA and CDR2 FQGNSA. This CDR3 comprises 14 residues. DNA for the CDR3: TGTGCCAGCAGCTTACCGGACAGGGGCTATGGCTACACCTTC. Translation gives CASSLPDRGYGYTF.

The CDR3 DNA reads as TGTGCCAGCAGTTATTACGACAGGGTGAATGGCTACACCTTC. Translated: CASSYYDRVNGYTF. The chain combines TRBV6-2 or TRBV6-3 with TRBJ1-2; 7 nucleotides align to TRBD1. J lost 6 bases, V lost 3 bases, and 7 bases had no gene match. The CDR3 totals 14 residues. Germline CDR1 and CDR2: MNHEY and SVGEGT.

This chain joins TRBV27 and TRBJ2-1, with D unresolved. V was shortened by 3 bases and J by 0 bases, with 6 bases between the two germline ends. Per the germline V gene, CDR1 is MNHEY and CDR2 is SMNVEV (reference sequence). The length of the CDR3 is 14 residues. In DNA form, the CDR3 reads TGTGCCAGCAGTTTCGGCGGCTCCTACAATGAGCAGTTCTTC. This encodes CASSFGGSYNEQFF.

This clone has just a few counts. The genes are TRBV4-1 and TRBJ2-7; 10 bases line up with TRBD2. CDR1 and CDR2 (germline): MGHRA, YSYEKL. The CDR3 is made up of 17 amino acids. V lost 1 base to trimming and J lost 1 base; unmatched junction nucleotides: 7. The DNA for the CDR3 is TGCGCCAGCAGCCAAGCCGGCGGACTAGCGGCATCCTACGAGCAGTACTTC. This sequence encodes CASSQAGGLAASYEQYF.

This clone was seen a few times. Other DNA sequences in this specimen translate into the identical CDR3. V usage is TRBV12-3 or TRBV12-4 and J usage is TRBJ1-1; D gene unclear. The CDR3 totals 13 residues. Trimming removed 6 bases from V and 0 bases from J, with 8 bases in between. This chain's CDR3 is CASSLTLNTEAFF. CDR3 coding DNA: TGTGCCAGCAGCCTGACATTGAACACTGAAGCTTTCTTT.

This clone has a single count. The chain recombines TRBV5-1 with TRBJ1-1, with 9 bases identical to TRBD1. Trimming at V came to 4 bases and at J to 5 bases, leaving 6 bases not matched to a gene. Germline values: CDR1 SGHRS, CDR2 YFSETQ. This CDR3 is 14 amino acids long. The CDR3 DNA reads TGCGCCAGCAGCCAACAGGGGGCTGGGACTGAAGCTTTCTTT. It translates to CASSQQGAGTEAFF.

The J gene is TRBJ2-6, the V gene TRBV5-4; D might be TRBD1 (5 bases). The CDR3 totals 16 residues. Germline CDR1 and CDR2: SGHNT and YYREEE (reference sequence). Trimming took 3 bases from V and 1 from J, leaving 11 bases between them. The CDR3: CASSSRRGSGANVLTF. DNA for the CDR3: TGTGCCAGCAGCTCCCGTAGGGGTTCTGGGGCCAACGTCCTGACTTTC.

This clone has just one count. The rearrangement links TRBV6-5 to TRBJ2-2; 9 nucleotides align to TRBD1. J lost 6 bases, V lost 5 bases, and 7 bases had no gene match. Per the germline V gene, CDR1 is MNHEY and CDR2 is SVGAGI. This CDR3 is built from 15 residues. CDR3: CASSPRDRAAGELFF. The DNA of the CDR3 is TGTGCCAGCAGTCCTCGGGACAGGGCGGCCGGGGAGCTGTTTTTT.

This chain joins TRBV6-5 and TRBJ2-3, with D possibly TRBD2 on 6 matching bases. V was cut by 6 bases and J by 0 bases, with 10 bases left in between. The CDR3 runs to 14 residues. Germline assignment: CDR1 MNHEY and CDR2 SVGAGI. CDR3 amino acids: CASRGGFSTDTQYF. CDR3 bases: TGTGCCAGCAGGGGAGGCTTTAGCACAGATACGCAGTATTTT.

The gene calls are TRBV27 and TRBJ2-2; the D gene is possibly TRBD1 (5 bases). The V and J ends lost 8 bases and 6 bases respectively, with 19 bases between them. CDR1 and CDR2 from the germline V gene are MNHEY and SMNVEV (reference sequence). The CDR3 totals 15 residues. The CDR3 DNA sequence: TGTGCCAGCCACGGGCACCCTTTAGGGGCCGGGGAGCTGTTTTTT. Translation: CASHGHPLGAGELFF.

The chain links TRBV30 to TRBJ2-1; D remains ambiguous. Trimming pared 3 bases from V and 5 bases from J, leaving 11 bases between. The CDR3 runs 13 residues. Germline CDR1 is GTSNPN and CDR2 is SVGIG (reference sequence). CDR3: CAWSLGTDNEQFF. The CDR3 coding sequence is TGTGCCTGGAGCTTGGGTACAGACAATGAGCAGTTCTTC.

The genes are TRBV27 and TRBJ2-7, with D perhaps matching TRBD1 (5 bases). The length of the CDR3 is 15 residues. V lost 0 bases and J 5 bases, leaving 14 bases between the germline ends. Germline CDR1 and CDR2: MNHEY and SMNVEV (reference sequence). The CDR3 is CASSLSGAPWDEQYF. Here the CDR3 DNA reads TGTGCCAGCAGTTTATCAGGGGCCCCTTGGGACGAGCAGTACTTC.

The chain employs TRBV7-2 and TRBJ2-3, with D possibly matching TRBD2 (6 bases). This CDR3 contains 15 residues. The V gene's germline CDR1 is SGHTA and CDR2 FQGNSA. V was pared by 6 bases and J by 2 bases, with 15 bases between. CDR3 sequence: CASRFRLAPTDTQYF. The CDR3 nucleotides read TGTGCCAGCAGGTTCAGGCTAGCGCCCACAGATACGCAGTATTTT.

This sequence joins TRBV5-1 and TRBJ1-1; D unresolved. Trimming removed 0 bases from V and 10 bases from J, with 19 bases in between. The CDR3 contains 15 residues. Germline lookup yields CDR1 SGHRS and CDR2 YFSETQ. This chain's CDR3 is CASSLVVSGQAVAFF. CDR3 coding DNA: TGCGCCAGCAGCTTGGTGGTGTCGGGTCAAGCAGTAGCTTTCTTT.

The V gene is TRBV19, the J gene TRBJ2-3, with 16 bases fitting TRBD2. CDR3 size: 18 residues. V trimming: 9 bases; J trimming: 6 bases; junction bases outside the gene matches: 15. CDR1 is LNHDA, CDR2 SQIVND, per germline (reference sequence). The CDR3 here is CASQEGLAGGAMKDTQYF. The CDR3 DNA reads TGTGCCAGCCAGGAGGGACTAGCGGGAGGGGCCATGAAGGATACGCAGTATTTT.

The CDR3, as DNA: TGTGCCAGCAGCTTCTGCGGGGTTCTCTACGAGCAGTACTTC. It translates to CASSFCGVLYEQYF. This rearrangement joins TRBV7-9 to TRBJ2-7; maybe TRBD2 (6 bases). Per the germline V gene, CDR1 is SEHNR and CDR2 is FQNEAQ (reference sequence). CDR3 length: 14 residues. Trimming left V 3 bases short and J 3 bases short, with 12 bases between.

The chain is built from TRBV10-1 and TRBJ2-1; 16 nucleotides line up with TRBD2. Germline V gene lookup returns CDR1 WNHNN and CDR2 SYGVQD (reference sequence). Germline trimming cut 4 bases from V and 11 bases from J; bases unmatched to any gene: 8. The CDR3 loop spans 16 amino acids. CDR3 coding DNA: TGCGCCAGCAGTGCCGGGACTAGCGGGGGGGCCGTGAAGCAGTTCTTC. Its translation: CASSAGTSGGAVKQFF.